This T cell receptor (beta chain) is from a study of beta chain features in type 1 diabetes. Study-level findings and limits: Among all four CD4+ subsets, Type 1 diabetes patients had TCRB CDR3s that were moderately but significantly shorter. Naive, central memory and regulatory TCRB repertoires appeared more similar among patients than healthy donors.

Each sorted population was over 98% pure. As concerns this clone: The target antigen is unknown.

The sequenced template was cDNA made from the entire isolated RNA. Data came from immunoSEQ multiplex PCR; TCRdb stores just in-frame clones and leaves some out. The sample includes hundreds of thousands of clones, approximately 15% of them seen just once. The sequencing sample was made of naive CD4+ T cells from blood. The clonotype was recovered from a man aged 25 to 45 in good health.

The CDR3 loop reads CASSLEQGQLSSYEQYV. The DNA of the CDR3 is TGCGCCAGCAGCTTGGAGCAGGGCCAACTTAGCTCCTACGAGCAGTACGTC. The V and J genes are TRBV5-1 and TRBJ2-7, with TRBD1 as a possible D gene (5 bases). Germline CDR1 reads SGHRS; CDR2 reads YFSETQ. The V gene lost 0 bases and the J gene lost 0 bases, with 16 bases spanning the gap. CDR3 length: 17 amino acids.